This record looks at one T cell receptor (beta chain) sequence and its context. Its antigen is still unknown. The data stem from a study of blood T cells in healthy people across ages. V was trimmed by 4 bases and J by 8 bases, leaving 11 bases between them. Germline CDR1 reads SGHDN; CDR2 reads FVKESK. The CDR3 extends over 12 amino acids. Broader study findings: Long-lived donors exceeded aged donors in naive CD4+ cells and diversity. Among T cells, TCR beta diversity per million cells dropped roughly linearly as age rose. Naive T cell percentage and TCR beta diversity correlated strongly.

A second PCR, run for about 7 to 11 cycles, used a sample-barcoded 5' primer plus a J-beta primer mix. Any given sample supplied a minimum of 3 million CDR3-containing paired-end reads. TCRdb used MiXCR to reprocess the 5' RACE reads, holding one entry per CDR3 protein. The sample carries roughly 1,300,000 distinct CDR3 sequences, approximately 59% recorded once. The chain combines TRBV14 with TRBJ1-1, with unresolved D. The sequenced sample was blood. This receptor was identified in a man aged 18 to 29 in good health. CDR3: CASSPHGMEAFF. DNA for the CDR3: TGTGCCAGCAGCCCCCACGGGATGGAAGCTTTCTTT.